This T cell receptor (beta chain) stems from a study of blood T cell repertoires in COVID-19. The CDR3 consists of 14 residues. V was clipped by 5 bases and J by 8 bases, with 18 bases between them. Germline-derived CDR1 and CDR2 are LNHDA and SQIVND (reference sequence). TCRdb's table, derived via immunoSEQ multiplex PCR, lists solely in-frame clones and lacks some. The table shows almost 55,000 clones, with roughly 85% occurring only once. The receptor was isolated from a human donor in a cohort sampled during active COVID-19. This sequence joins TRBV19 and TRBJ1-1, with D hard to call. The specimen was peripheral blood. The CDR3 region is CASSAQPSPREAFF. The CDR3 region has the DNA TGTGCCAGTAGTGCCCAGCCTTCACCTAGGGAAGCTTTCTTT.